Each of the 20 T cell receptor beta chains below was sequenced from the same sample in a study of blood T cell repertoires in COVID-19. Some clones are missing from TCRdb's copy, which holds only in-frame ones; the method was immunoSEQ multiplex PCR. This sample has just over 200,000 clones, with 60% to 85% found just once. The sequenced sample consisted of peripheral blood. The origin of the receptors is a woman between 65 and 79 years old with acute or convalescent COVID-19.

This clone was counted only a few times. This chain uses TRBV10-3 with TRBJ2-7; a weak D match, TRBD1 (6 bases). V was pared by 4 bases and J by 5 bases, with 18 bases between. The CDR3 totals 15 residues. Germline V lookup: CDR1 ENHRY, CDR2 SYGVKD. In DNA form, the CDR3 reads TGTGCCATCAGTGTTGGGGACATAAGTGGTGACGAGCAGTACTTC. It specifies CAISVGDISGDEQYF.

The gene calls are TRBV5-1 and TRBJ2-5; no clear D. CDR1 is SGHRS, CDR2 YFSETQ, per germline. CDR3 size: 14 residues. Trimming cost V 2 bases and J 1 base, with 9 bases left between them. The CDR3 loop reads CASSFGQTQETQYF. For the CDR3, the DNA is TGCGCCAGCAGCTTTGGGCAGACCCAAGAGACCCAGTACTTC.

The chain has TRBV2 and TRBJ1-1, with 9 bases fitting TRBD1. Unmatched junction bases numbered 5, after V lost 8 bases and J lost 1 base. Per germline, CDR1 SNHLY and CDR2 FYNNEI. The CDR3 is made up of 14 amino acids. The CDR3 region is CASLRDRENTEAFF. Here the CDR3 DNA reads TGTGCCAGCTTAAGGGACAGGGAGAACACTGAAGCTTTCTTT.

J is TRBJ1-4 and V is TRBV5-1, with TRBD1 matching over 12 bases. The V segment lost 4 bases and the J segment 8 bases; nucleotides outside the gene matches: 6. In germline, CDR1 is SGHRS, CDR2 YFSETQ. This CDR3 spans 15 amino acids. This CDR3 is CASSKGQGAREKLFF. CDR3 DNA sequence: TGCGCCAGCAGCAAGGGACAGGGGGCGCGCGAAAAACTGTTTTTT.

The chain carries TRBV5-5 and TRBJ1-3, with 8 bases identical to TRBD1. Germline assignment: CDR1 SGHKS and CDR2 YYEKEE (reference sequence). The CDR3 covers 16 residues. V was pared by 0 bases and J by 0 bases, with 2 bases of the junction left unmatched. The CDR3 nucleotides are TGTGCCAGCAGCTTGGCAGGACAGGGCTCTGGAAACACCATATATTTT. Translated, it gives CASSLAGQGSGNTIYF.

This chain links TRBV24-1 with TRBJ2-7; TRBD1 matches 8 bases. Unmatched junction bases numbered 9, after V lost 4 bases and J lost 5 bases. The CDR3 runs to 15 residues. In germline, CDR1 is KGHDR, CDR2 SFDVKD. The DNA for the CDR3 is TGTGCCACCAGTGACCTCGGACAGGGCATCGACGAGCAGTACTTC. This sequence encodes CATSDLGQGIDEQYF.

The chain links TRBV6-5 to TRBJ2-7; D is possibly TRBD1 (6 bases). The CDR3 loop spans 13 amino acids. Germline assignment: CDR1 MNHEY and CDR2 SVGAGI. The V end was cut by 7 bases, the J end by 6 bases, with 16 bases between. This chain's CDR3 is CASIPTGFSEQYF. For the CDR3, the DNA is TGTGCCAGCATCCCTACAGGGTTCAGCGAGCAGTACTTC.

The CDR3 DNA sequence: TGTGCCAGCAGCAAAGGGCCAGCGGGAGTCCAATACGAGCAGTACTTC. This gives the protein CASSKGPAGVQYEQYF. This chain connects TRBV21-1 to TRBJ2-7; the table's D call, TRBD2, was not checked against the DNA. TRBV21-1 is a pseudogene locus. The CDR3 totals 16 residues.

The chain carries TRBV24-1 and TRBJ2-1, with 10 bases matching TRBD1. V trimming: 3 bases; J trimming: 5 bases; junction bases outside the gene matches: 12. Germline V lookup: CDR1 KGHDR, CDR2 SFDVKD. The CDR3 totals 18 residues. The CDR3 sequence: CATSDRRPGQGIHNEQFF. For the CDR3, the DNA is TGTGCCACCAGTGATCGTCGTCCGGGACAGGGGATACACAATGAGCAGTTCTTC.

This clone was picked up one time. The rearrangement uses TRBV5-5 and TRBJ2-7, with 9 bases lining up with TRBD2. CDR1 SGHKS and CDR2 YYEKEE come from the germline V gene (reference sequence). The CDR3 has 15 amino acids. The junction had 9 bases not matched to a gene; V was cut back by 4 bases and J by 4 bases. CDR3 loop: CASSPALAGIYEQYF. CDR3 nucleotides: TGTGCCAGCAGCCCGGCCCTAGCGGGAATTTACGAGCAGTACTTC.

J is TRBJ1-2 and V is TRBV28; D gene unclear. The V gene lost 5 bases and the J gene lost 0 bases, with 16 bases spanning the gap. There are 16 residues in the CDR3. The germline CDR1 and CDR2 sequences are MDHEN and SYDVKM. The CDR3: CASSPAGLSSNYGYTF. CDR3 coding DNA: TGTGCCAGCAGTCCCGCCGGTTTGTCGTCTAACTATGGCTACACCTTC.

The CDR3 sequence is CASSPVVRANTGELFF. CDR3 coding DNA: TGTGCCAGCTCACCAGTTGTGCGGGCGAACACCGGGGAGCTGTTTTTT. The V and J genes are TRBV18 and TRBJ2-2; possible D gene TRBD2, 5 bases. CDR1 is KGHSH, CDR2 LQKENI, per germline. Trimming cost V 2 bases and J 0 bases, with 10 bases left between them. CDR3 length: 16 residues.

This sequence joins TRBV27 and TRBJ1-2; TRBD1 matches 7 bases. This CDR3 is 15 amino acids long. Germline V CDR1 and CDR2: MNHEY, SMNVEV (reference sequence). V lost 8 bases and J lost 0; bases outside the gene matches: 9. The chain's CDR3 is CASHAGTASNYGYTF. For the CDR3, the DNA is TGTGCCAGCCACGCCGGGACAGCCTCTAACTATGGCTACACCTTC.

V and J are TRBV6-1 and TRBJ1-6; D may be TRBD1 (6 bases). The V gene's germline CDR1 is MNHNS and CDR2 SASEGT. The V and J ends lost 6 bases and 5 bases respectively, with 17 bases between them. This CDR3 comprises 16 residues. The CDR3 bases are TGTGCCAGCAGGGAACAGGGAAAGGTGGATAATTCACCCCTCCACTTT. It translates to CASREQGKVDNSPLHF.

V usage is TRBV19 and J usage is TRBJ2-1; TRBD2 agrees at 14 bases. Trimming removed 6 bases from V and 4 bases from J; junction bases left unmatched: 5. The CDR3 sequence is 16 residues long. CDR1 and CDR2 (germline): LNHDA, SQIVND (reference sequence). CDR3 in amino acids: CASRTGTSGSYNEQFF. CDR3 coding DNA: TGTGCCAGTAGAACCGGGACTAGCGGGAGTTACAATGAGCAGTTCTTC.

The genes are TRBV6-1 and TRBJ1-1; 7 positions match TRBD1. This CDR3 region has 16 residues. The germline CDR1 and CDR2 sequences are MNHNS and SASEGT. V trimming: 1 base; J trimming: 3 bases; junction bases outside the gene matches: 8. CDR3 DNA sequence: TGTGCCAGCAGTGAAGGACAGGGTCGGGTGGACACTGAAGCTTTCTTT. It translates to CASSEGQGRVDTEAFF.

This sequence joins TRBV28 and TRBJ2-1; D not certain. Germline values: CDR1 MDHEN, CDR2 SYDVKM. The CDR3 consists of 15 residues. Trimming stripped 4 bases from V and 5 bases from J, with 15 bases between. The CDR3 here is CASSSTGEPHNEQFF. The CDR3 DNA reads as TGTGCCAGCAGTTCCACGGGTGAACCCCACAATGAGCAGTTCTTC.

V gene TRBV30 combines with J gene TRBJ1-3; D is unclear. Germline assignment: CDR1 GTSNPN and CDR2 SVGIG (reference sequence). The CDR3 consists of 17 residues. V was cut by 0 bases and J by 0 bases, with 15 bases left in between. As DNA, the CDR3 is TGTGCCTGGAGTGTACGTGGACGGCGGGGCTCTGGAAACACCATATATTTT. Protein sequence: CAWSVRGRRGSGNTIYF.

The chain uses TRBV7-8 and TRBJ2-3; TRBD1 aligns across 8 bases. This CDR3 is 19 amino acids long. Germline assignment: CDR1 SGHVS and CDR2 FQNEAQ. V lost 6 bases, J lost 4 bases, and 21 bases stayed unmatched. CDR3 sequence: CASSLLGEWVRGRPDTQYF. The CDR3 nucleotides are TGTGCCAGCAGTCTACTGGGGGAATGGGTCAGGGGGCGCCCAGATACGCAGTATTTT.

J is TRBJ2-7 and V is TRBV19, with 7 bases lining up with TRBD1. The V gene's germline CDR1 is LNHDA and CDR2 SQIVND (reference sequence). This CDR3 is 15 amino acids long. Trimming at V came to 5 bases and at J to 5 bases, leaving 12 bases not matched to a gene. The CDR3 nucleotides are TGTGCCAGTAGTGACGGACAGGCCTTTAAGGACGAGCAGTACTTC. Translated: CASSDGQAFKDEQYF.